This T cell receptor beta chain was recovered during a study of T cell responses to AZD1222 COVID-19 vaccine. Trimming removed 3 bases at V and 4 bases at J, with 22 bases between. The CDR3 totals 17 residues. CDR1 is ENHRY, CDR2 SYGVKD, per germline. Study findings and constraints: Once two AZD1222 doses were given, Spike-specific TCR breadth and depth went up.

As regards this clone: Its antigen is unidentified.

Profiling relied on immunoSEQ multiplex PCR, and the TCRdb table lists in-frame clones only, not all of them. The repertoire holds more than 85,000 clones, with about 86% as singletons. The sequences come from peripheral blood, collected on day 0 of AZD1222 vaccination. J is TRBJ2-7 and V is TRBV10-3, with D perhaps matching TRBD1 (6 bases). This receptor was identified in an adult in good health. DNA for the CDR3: TGTGCCATCAGTGACCCTCCGGACAGAAAGACCCTTTACGAGCAGTACTTC. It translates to CAISDPPDRKTLYEQYF.